A selection of T cell receptor beta chains follows, all from one sample in a study of blood T cell repertoires in COVID-19. The method was immunoSEQ multiplex PCR; TCRdb's version includes in-frame clones alone and lacks a portion of them. The repertoire holds some 250,000 clones, 88% seen once, with about 0.99% in the top ten. The sample consisted of peripheral blood. These receptors were obtained from a woman in her thirties or forties who had recovered from COVID-19. The CDR3 runs from the conserved cysteine through the conserved F or W. D genes are given only for firm matches. Clone size is not always given. Where it is, it says once, few, many or a class for expanded clones.

j_gene	d_gene	abundance	v_gene	CDR3aa	CDR3nt
TRBJ1-2	-	-	TRBV27	CASSPEGGSHTSYTF	TGTGCCAGCTCCCCAGAGGGGGGGTCCCACACCTCCTACACCTTC
TRBJ2-7	TRBD2	once	TRBV5-1	CASSETSGSSSEQYF	TGCGCCAGCAGCGAAACTAGCGGGAGTTCTTCCGAGCAGTACTTC
TRBJ1-2	TRBD1	-	TRBV4-2	CASSQETGARDYGYTF	TGTGCCAGCAGCCAAGAGACAGGGGCGAGGGACTATGGCTACACCTTC
TRBJ2-3	-	-	TRBV27	CASSLSGASTDTQYF	TGTGCCAGCAGTTTATCGGGGGCTAGCACAGATACGCAGTATTTT
TRBJ2-1	TRBD2	-	TRBV9	CASSPGPGTSGTGLRWDEQFF	TGTGCCAGCAGCCCCGGCCCCGGGACTAGCGGGACCGGCCTCAGATGGGATGAGCAGTTCTTC
TRBJ2-3	TRBD2	-	TRBV7-9	CASRPGTSGLPDTQYF	TGTGCCAGCAGGCCGGGGACTAGCGGACTCCCGGATACGCAGTATTTT
TRBJ1-4	-	-	TRBV6-6	CASSHQPAVFF	TGTGCCAGCAGTCATCAGCCAGCGGTGTTTTTT
TRBJ2-1	TRBD2	-	TRBV5-1	CASSLAGEGPYNEQFF	TGCGCCAGCAGCTTGGCGGGGGAGGGGCCTTACAATGAGCAGTTCTTC
TRBJ1-4	TRBD1	-	TRBV19	CASSVRGTNEKLFF	TGTGCCAGTAGCGTCAGGGGGACTAATGAAAAACTGTTTTTT
TRBJ2-7	TRBD2	-	TRBV19	CASSTRSGDPYEQYF	TGTGCCAGTAGTACCCGTAGCGGGGACCCCTACGAGCAGTACTTC
TRBJ2-1	-	-	TRBV1	CTSSQALRTPRNEQFF	TGCACCAGCAGCCAAGCCCTGCGGACACCGCGAAATGAGCAGTTCTTC
TRBJ2-6	TRBD1	-	TRBV19	CASSIVPGQAISGANVLTF	TGTGCCAGTAGTATAGTACCGGGACAGGCAATCTCTGGGGCCAACGTCCTGACTTTC
TRBJ2-2	TRBD1	-	TRBV5-5	CASSLYRGAGELFF	TGTGCCAGCAGCTTGTACAGGGGCGCCGGGGAGCTGTTTTTT
TRBJ1-6	-	once	TRBV5-4	CASSFSGVGSFSPLHF	TGTGCCAGCAGCTTTTCGGGGGTAGGGTCTTTTTCACCCCTCCACTTT
TRBJ2-5	-	-	TRBV11-2	CASSLGGPQETQYF	TGTGCCAGCAGCTTAGGGGGCCCCCAAGAGACCCAGTACTTC
TRBJ2-1	-	-	TRBV27	CASSLSGSGDLSYNEQFF	TGTGCCAGCAGTTTATCGGGTTCGGGGGATTTGTCCTACAATGAGCAGTTCTTC
TRBJ2-2	TRBD2	-	TRBV18	CASSQRGLAGASGTGELFF	TGTGCCAGCTCACAACGAGGACTAGCGGGAGCCTCGGGCACCGGGGAGCTGTTTTTT
TRBJ2-4	TRBD1	-	TRBV19	CASSGPGQGIQYF	TGTGCCAGTAGTGGGCCAGGACAGGGCATTCAGTACTTC
TRBJ2-2	-	-	TRBV6-5	CASSYGASAGELFF	TGTGCCAGCAGTTACGGGGCTTCCGCCGGGGAGCTGTTTTTT
TRBJ1-1	TRBD1	-	TRBV3-1/TRBV3-2	CAAGTGGPEAFF	TGTGCCGCCGGGACAGGGGGCCCTGAAGCTTTCTTT
TRBJ1-5	TRBD1	-	TRBV2	CASREGALTNQPQHF	TGTGCCAGCAGGGAGGGGGCCCTCACCAATCAGCCCCAGCATTTT
TRBJ2-3	-	once	TRBV5-4	CASSLVAASTDTQYF	TGTGCCAGCAGCTTGGTGGCGGCGAGCACAGATACGCAGTATTTT
TRBJ2-7	TRBD2	-	TRBV7-8	CASSRLAGPSYEQYF	TGTGCCAGCAGCAGACTAGCGGGGCCCTCCTACGAGCAGTACTTC
TRBJ2-3	-	-	TRBV19	CASSSPRGARTDTQYF	TGTGCCAGTAGTTCCCCCCGGGGGGCGCGCACAGATACGCAGTATTTT
TRBJ1-2	-	-	TRBV10-2	CASRRTETYGYTF	TGCGCCAGCAGACGGACAGAGACCTATGGCTACACCTTC
TRBJ1-1	-	once	TRBV2	CASSEAPFAEAFF	TGTGCCAGCAGTGAAGCCCCCTTCGCTGAAGCTTTCTTT
TRBJ2-7	TRBD2	-	TRBV4-2	CASSPPGLAGGGGEQYF	TGTGCCAGCAGCCCCCCGGGACTAGCGGGAGGAGGTGGGGAGCAGTACTTC
TRBJ1-1	-	once	TRBV3-1/TRBV3-2	CASSHTGNTEAFF	TGTGCCAGCAGCCATACAGGGAACACTGAAGCTTTCTTT
TRBJ1-2	-	-	TRBV24-1	CATSDPAVEGYTF	TGTGCCACCAGTGACCCCGCGGTGGAGGGCTACACCTTC
TRBJ2-5	-	-	TRBV30	CAWAKETQYF	TGTGCCTGGGCTAAAGAGACCCAGTACTTC
TRBJ2-7	TRBD2	-	TRBV6-2/TRBV6-3	CASSWAGTRGEQYF	TGTGCCAGCAGTTGGGCGGGGACTAGGGGAGAGCAGTACTTC
TRBJ2-2	-	-	TRBV28	CASSLFTGELFF	TGTGCCAGCAGTCTGTTCACCGGGGAGCTGTTTTTT
TRBJ1-4	-	-	TRBV6-5	CASSYSGGTNEKLFF	TGTGCCAGCAGTTACTCGGGGGGAACTAATGAAAAACTGTTTTTT
TRBJ2-1	-	-	TRBV2	CASSSRGAGPEQFF	TGTGCCAGCAGCTCCCGGGGGGCAGGACCTGAGCAGTTCTTC
TRBJ2-2	-	-	TRBV24-1	CATSDVGQTNTGELFF	TGTGCCACCAGTGACGTCGGACAGACGAACACCGGGGAGCTGTTTTTT
TRBJ1-1	TRBD1	-	TRBV5-1	CASSARQGRGTEAFF	TGCGCCAGCAGCGCCCGACAGGGTAGGGGCACTGAAGCTTTCTTT
TRBJ1-1	-	-	TRBV15	CATSGQVGTEAFF	TGTGCCACCAGCGGCCAGGTAGGAACTGAAGCTTTCTTT
TRBJ1-5	-	-	TRBV30	CAWSRGGGGQPQHF	TGTGCCTGGAGTCGCGGGGGAGGGGGTCAGCCCCAGCATTTT
TRBJ1-4	-	-	TRBV6-5	CASSSPGGPNEKLFF	TGTGCCAGCAGTTCCCCGGGGGGACCTAATGAAAAACTGTTTTTT
TRBJ2-5	TRBD2	-	TRBV6-2/TRBV6-3	CASSYSGAKVAKETQYF	TGTGCCAGCAGTTATAGCGGGGCTAAGGTAGCGAAAGAGACCCAGTACTTC
TRBJ2-5	-	-	TRBV10-3	CAISDNQETQYF	TGTGCCATCAGTGATAACCAAGAGACCCAGTACTTC
TRBJ2-3	TRBD2	-	TRBV9	CASSVLGRGGDTQYF	TGTGCCAGCAGCGTATTAGGGCGGGGGGGCGATACGCAGTATTTT
TRBJ1-5	TRBD1	few	TRBV6-6	CASSHGTGVQPQHF	TGTGCCAGCAGCCACGGGACAGGGGTTCAGCCCCAGCATTTT
TRBJ1-2	-	-	TRBV27	CASSFGAGYGYTF	TGTGCCAGCAGTTTTGGCGCAGGCTATGGCTACACCTTC
TRBJ2-3	TRBD2	-	TRBV9	CASSPPTGTSSPDTQYF	TGTGCCAGCAGCCCCCCCACCGGGACTAGCAGCCCAGATACGCAGTATTTT
TRBJ1-1	-	few	TRBV7-8	CASSLPSGFLDTEAFF	TGTGCCAGCAGCTTACCCTCGGGGTTTCTGGACACTGAAGCTTTCTTT
TRBJ1-1	TRBD1	-	TRBV28	CASTPGQGTEAFF	TGTGCCAGCACCCCAGGACAGGGCACTGAAGCTTTCTTT
TRBJ2-1	-	-	TRBV6-8	CASSTPDPKGYNEQFF	TGTGCCAGCAGTACCCCGGACCCAAAGGGGTACAATGAGCAGTTCTTC
TRBJ2-1	TRBD2	-	TRBV2	CAGQGTSARDEQFF	TGTGCCGGTCAAGGGACTAGCGCCAGGGATGAGCAGTTCTTC
TRBJ2-1	TRBD2	-	TRBV12-3/TRBV12-4	CASSAATSGRFF	TGTGCCAGCAGTGCCGCCACTAGCGGACGGTTCTTC
TRBJ1-5	-	-	TRBV3-1/TRBV3-2	CASSPGQGGNQPQHF	TGTGCCAGCAGCCCAGGGCAGGGTGGCAATCAGCCCCAGCATTTT
TRBJ2-1	-	-	TRBV9	CASSVAGPSGEQFF	TGTGCCAGCAGCGTCGCAGGGCCTTCCGGTGAGCAGTTCTTC
TRBJ2-6	-	-	TRBV19	CATRGTDSGANVLTF	TGTGCCACACGCGGGACAGACTCTGGGGCCAACGTCCTGACTTTC
TRBJ2-3	TRBD2	-	TRBV7-2	CASSLARGGRADTQYF	TGTGCCAGCAGCTTAGCGCGGGGCGGGAGGGCAGATACGCAGTATTTT
TRBJ2-3	TRBD2	-	TRBV9	CASSPSGGLTDTQYF	TGTGCCAGCAGCCCCTCGGGGGGGCTCACAGATACGCAGTATTTT
TRBJ1-5	-	-	TRBV6-5	CASSYGSGGAEPQHF	TGTGCCAGCAGTTACGGTTCGGGGGGCGCGGAGCCCCAGCATTTT
TRBJ2-3	-	-	TRBV6-6	CASSSAGRTDTQYF	TGTGCCAGCAGTTCCGCGGGTCGAACAGATACGCAGTATTTT
TRBJ2-1	-	-	TRBV21-1	CASSYRGLADNEQFF	TGTGCCAGCAGCTACCGCGGACTAGCGGACAATGAGCAGTTCTTC
TRBJ1-6	TRBD1	once	TRBV5-1	CASSGGTGGNSPLHF	TGCGCCAGCAGCGGGGGGACAGGGGGTAATTCACCCCTCCACTTT